The present entry profiles one TCR beta chain with its context. What it binds is unknown. CDR3 length: 14 amino acids. V shed 7 bases and J shed 5 bases, with 17 bases lying between them. Germline V gives CDR1 MNHEY, CDR2 SVGAGI. Assay used: immunoSEQ multiplex PCR; TCRdb lists only in-frame clones, some missing. The data hold some 80,000 clones, with 94% observed a single time. This sample was included in a study of OX40 agonist ivuxolimab in advanced cancers. Across the study: It was ivuxolimab, an agonistic anti-OX40 (CD134) antibody, that patients were treated with. The mean age was roughly 60 years, ranging from 23 to 79, with around four fifths of participants male. Study-level findings and limits: Among patients with partial responses at 0.1-3.0 mg/kg, clonal expansion was among the lowest.

The source was CD4+ or CD8+ T cells sorted from blood, collected in a trial of the OX40 agonist ivuxolimab. The rearrangement uses TRBV6-5 and TRBJ2-5; D perhaps matches TRBD2 (6 bases). This clonotype originated in an adult with an advanced solid tumor such as melanoma, head and neck, liver or kidney cancer. The CDR3 DNA is TGTGCCAGCATCCCGTCCGGGCTAGCGGAGACCCAGTACTTC. This sequence encodes CASIPSGLAETQYF.